The entry below gives a single TCR beta chain sequence along with its context. Its cognate antigen is unknown. V lost 4 bases, J lost 5 bases, and 4 bases stayed unmatched. There are 13 residues in the CDR3. Germline V lookup: CDR1 SGHRS, CDR2 YFSETQ. This sample's treatment: approximately 18 received Ad26.COV2.S at low or high dose, single or two shots; about 5 received placebo; per-sample allocation not given. Sampling was performed 63 days after the first vaccine or placebo injection. Clones were read by immunoSEQ multiplex PCR, and TCRdb kept only the in-frame ones, dropping some. Here the sample spans approximately 300,000 clones, more than 70% being singletons. The sample is drawn from a study of Ad26.COV2.S vaccination and SARS-CoV-2 variants. Study summary: This donor came from the COV1001 trial of Ad26.COV2.S.

Study-level findings and limits: Quantification of TCR breadth and depth may have yielded underestimates of total T cell responses.

The input for sequencing was peripheral blood, taken in a trial of Ad26.COV2.S vaccine versus placebo. The sequence came from a person aged 18-60 years who received the Ad26.COV2.S COVID-19 vaccine or a placebo. This sequence joins TRBV5-1 and TRBJ1-1; TRBD1 matches at 8 bases. The CDR3 reads CASSDRDRTEAFF. Written as DNA, the CDR3 is TGCGCCAGCAGCGACCGGGACAGGACTGAAGCTTTCTTT.